The clone carrying this TCR beta chain has more than one count but fewer than ten. The antigen remains unidentified. These data are taken from a study of T-cell memory formation after mild COVID-19. One entry per CDR3 protein, called by TCRdb with MiXCR from the 5' RACE reads. Among around 80,000 distinct CDR3 sequences listed, 9.5% to 15% were seen once. General study results and limits: Clones which contracted sat mainly in CM and EM if CD4+, and in EMRA if CD8+.

The germline V and J ends were trimmed by 6 bases and 9 bases, with 15 bases remaining between them. Germline CDR1 reads MDHEN; CDR2 reads SYDVKM. This CDR3 is built from 14 residues. The source of this sequence is a man between 18 and 29 years old who had mild COVID-19 (a few samples of this study predate the infection). Cell type and time point are not known. The J gene is TRBJ1-6, the V gene TRBV28; D gene unclear. Sequenced input: PBMCs or a T cell subset sorted from them (not recorded which). The CDR3 DNA sequence: TGTGCCAGCAGGACCCTGGGCCGGGTTTCACCCCTCCACTTT. Its translation: CASRTLGRVSPLHF.